These 21 T cell receptor beta chains came from one sample sequenced in a study of T cells in localized non-small cell lung cancer. TCRdb keeps only in-frame clones here, not all; method: immunoSEQ multiplex PCR. This sample has 1,200 to 1,500 clones, with 20% to 25% found just once. This sample comprised normal lung tissue next to the tumor, obtained before any cancer treatment. These receptors all stem from a male donor older than 55 with stage I squamous cell lung carcinoma.

There are a few counts of this clone. This chain connects TRBV11-3 to TRBJ2-1, with 13 bases that match TRBD2. With 5 bases clipped from V and 0 bases from J, the junction kept 4 bases outside the gene matches. Per germline, CDR1 SGHNT and CDR2 YENEEA. This CDR3 is 17 amino acids long. CDR3 loop: CASSPGLAGSSYNEQFF. The CDR3 DNA is TGTGCCAGCAGCCCGGGACTAGCGGGGAGCTCCTACAATGAGCAGTTCTTC.

This clone is categorized as medium-sized. The gene calls are TRBV11-3 and TRBJ2-7; maybe TRBD2 (6 bases). The CDR3 is 15 amino acids. Trimming took 3 bases from V and 5 from J, leaving 17 bases between them. Germline V CDR1 and CDR2: SGHNT, YENEEA. This chain's CDR3 is CASSLDGGAWNEQYV. The CDR3 DNA sequence: TGTGCCAGCAGCTTGGATGGCGGGGCCTGGAACGAGCAGTACGTC.

The genes are TRBV9 and TRBJ2-2, with D perhaps matching TRBD2 (6 bases). The V gene lost 5 bases and the J gene lost 4 bases, with 18 bases spanning the gap. The CDR3 spans 16 residues. Germline lookup yields CDR1 SGDLS and CDR2 YYNGEE. CDR3 region: CASSSRGTRGTGELFF. The CDR3 DNA reads as TGTGCCAGCAGTTCGCGCGGGACCCGAGGCACCGGGGAGCTGTTTTTT.

The chain employs TRBV18 and TRBJ1-2; D remains unclear. The V gene lost 3 bases and the J gene lost 7 bases, with 18 bases spanning the gap. The CDR3 sequence is 15 residues long. Per the germline V gene, CDR1 is KGHSH and CDR2 is LQKENI. The CDR3 DNA sequence: TGTGCCAGCTCACCCGAAATGATGGGTGGGGTTGGCTACACCTTC. It is translated as CASSPEMMGGVGYTF.

This chain uses TRBV5-1 with TRBJ2-6; TRBD2 aligns across 7 bases. The CDR3 has 18 residues. Germline-derived CDR1 and CDR2 are SGHRS and YFSETQ. V shed 4 bases and J 2 bases; nucleotides not matched to a gene: 12. The CDR3 spells CASSQMPGGGAGANVLTF. The CDR3 DNA reads as TGCGCCAGCAGCCAGATGCCGGGAGGAGGTGCTGGGGCCAACGTCCTGACTTTC.

The sample holds a few counts of this clone. The chain joins TRBV11-3 to TRBJ2-2; D is possibly TRBD2 (6 bases). Deletions cut 3 bases from V and 6 bases from J, with 14 bases between. Germline V gene data show CDR1 as SGHNT and CDR2 as YENEEA. The CDR3 runs to 15 residues. For the CDR3, the DNA is TGTGCCAGCAGCTTGGGGACTCTCCTGGCCGGGGAGCTGTTTTTT. Encoded protein: CASSLGTLLAGELFF.

This clone was seen only a few times. The gene calls are TRBV30 and TRBJ1-1; tentative D call: TRBD1 (6 bases). This CDR3 has 16 residues. Trimming removed 1 base from V and 3 bases from J, with 18 bases in between. The germline gives CDR1 GTSNPN, CDR2 SVGIG (reference sequence). The CDR3 sequence is CAWSETQGPRDTEAFF. DNA for the CDR3: TGTGCCTGGAGTGAAACTCAGGGGCCCCGGGACACTGAAGCTTTCTTT.

The chain uses TRBV6-7 and TRBJ2-7; D might be TRBD1 (5 bases). TRBV6-7 is an ORF; its function is uncertain. This CDR3 spans 11 amino acids. Trimming left V 9 bases short and J 4 bases short, with 10 bases between. The CDR3 DNA reads as TGTGCCAGTTCGACAGTTTACGAGCAGTACGTC. Protein sequence: CASSTVYEQYV.

By its share, this clone is medium-sized. The chain's CDR3 is CASSWDPRVGELFF. The CDR3 DNA reads TGTGCCAGCAGTTGGGACCCACGGGTCGGGGAGCTGTTTTTT. This chain connects TRBV28 to TRBJ2-2; D tentatively fits TRBD1 or TRBD2 (5 bases each). Germline lookup yields CDR1 MDHEN and CDR2 SYDVKM. V was cut by 4 bases and J by 7 bases, with 13 bases left in between. This CDR3 is built from 14 residues.

The chain couples TRBV7-4 to TRBJ2-7; D may correspond to TRBD1 or TRBD2 (5 bases each). CDR1 is SGHVT and CDR2 is SQSDAQ in the germline V gene. The CDR3 sequence is 13 residues long. V lost 4 bases, J lost 6 bases, and 13 bases lay in between. The CDR3 DNA sequence: TGTGCCAGCAGCTCGGGACCAGCCTTCGAGCAGTACTTC. It codes for CASSSGPAFEQYF.

This clone has more than one count but fewer than ten. This chain uses TRBV6-8 with TRBJ2-1; D gene ambiguous. Germline values: CDR1 MNHGY, CDR2 SAAAGT. Deletions cut 5 bases from V and 5 bases from J, with 10 bases between. CDR3 length: 13 amino acids. The CDR3 protein is CASSAIANNEQFF. CDR3 bases: TGTGCCAGCAGTGCTATTGCCAACAATGAGCAGTTCTTC.

This chain uses TRBV28 with TRBJ2-1, with 7 bases that match TRBD2. CDR3 size: 13 residues. J lost 15 bases, V lost 4 bases, and 12 bases had no gene match. Per the germline V gene, CDR1 is MDHEN and CDR2 is SYDVKM. The CDR3 nucleotides read TGTGCCAGCAGTTCCTCCCTGCAGCGGGAAGCGTTCTTC. It is translated as CASSSSLQREAFF.

In its sample, this clone was seen a few times. The chain recombines TRBV11-3 with TRBJ2-7; TRBD1 agrees at 8 bases. The trim removed 5 bases at V and 0 bases at J, leaving 6 bases unmatched. This CDR3 region has 15 residues. The V gene's germline CDR1 is SGHNT and CDR2 YENEEA. The chain's CDR3 is CASSPRQGPSYEQYF. DNA for the CDR3: TGTGCCAGCAGCCCGCGACAGGGGCCCTCCTACGAGCAGTACTTC.

This clone qualifies as large. This sequence joins TRBV11-3 and TRBJ1-3; D possibly corresponds to TRBD1 (6 bases). V dropped 5 bases and J dropped 0 bases, with 20 bases sitting between them. Looked up from germline, CDR1 is SGHNT and CDR2 is YENEEA. The CDR3 is 18 residues long. CDR3 sequence reads: CASSVPRTAAISGNTIYF. CDR3 bases: TGTGCCAGCAGCGTGCCCCGGACAGCAGCAATCTCTGGAAACACCATATATTTT.

The chain joins TRBV30 to TRBJ1-5, with TRBD1 identical over 7 bases. The CDR3 contains 13 residues. Germline V CDR1 and CDR2: GTSNPN, SVGIG (reference sequence). After removal of 5 bases from V and 0 bases from J, the junction contained 1 base not matched to a gene. The CDR3 region has the DNA TGTGCCTGGGGACAGGATAGCAATCAGCCCCAGCATTTT. Translated, it gives CAWGQDSNQPQHF.

This chain joins TRBV19 and TRBJ2-5; D unclear. The germline V gene has CDR1 LNHDA and CDR2 SQIVND (reference sequence). The CDR3 extends over 11 amino acids. The ends were cut back, 3 bases at V and 1 base at J, with 0 bases in the middle. CDR3 coding DNA: TGTGCCAGTAGTATCCAAGAGACCCAGTACTTC. Translated, it gives CASSIQETQYF.

This sequence joins TRBV9 and TRBJ2-5, with TRBD1 matching 8 bases. Germline V CDR1 and CDR2: SGDLS, YYNGEE. V trimming: 0 bases; J trimming: 1 base; junction bases outside the gene matches: 2. This CDR3 contains 15 residues. The CDR3 region has the DNA TGTGCCAGCAGCGTAGCTACAGGGGGCCAAGAGACCCAGTACTTC. It translates to CASSVATGGQETQYF.

The chain links TRBV6-8 to TRBJ1-2; no clear D. In germline, CDR1 is MNHGY, CDR2 SAAAGT. Trimming removed 5 bases at V and 8 bases at J, with 18 bases between. The CDR3 loop spans 14 amino acids. CDR3 in DNA: TGTGCCAGCAGTGCAAGGGAGCCCCTCAAGGGCTACACCTTC. Its protein is CASSAREPLKGYTF.

This clone has just a few counts. This chain uses TRBV7-5 with TRBJ1-5. TRBV7-5 counts as a pseudogene. The CDR3 sequence is 20 residues long. The CDR3 sequence: CVRSSLPKGIGIKTNQPQHF. The DNA of the CDR3 is TGTGTCAGAAGCTCCCTCCCTAAGGGCATCGGAATAAAGACGAATCAGCCCCAGCATTTT.

DNA of the CDR3: TGCGCCATACCCTCCGGGCCCTACGACGATTCCTACAATGAGCAGTTCTTC. This encodes CAIPSGPYDDSYNEQFF. The chain links TRBV10-1 to TRBJ2-1; D gene unclear. V lost 10 bases, J lost 1 base, and 23 bases lay in between. CDR3 length: 17 residues. The germline V gene has CDR1 WNHNN and CDR2 SYGVQD (reference sequence).

This clone has more than one count but fewer than ten. V is TRBV11-3 and J is TRBJ1-1, with 9 bases lining up with TRBD1. Germline trimming cut 5 bases from V and 4 bases from J; bases unmatched to any gene: 5. CDR3 length equals 14 residues. The germline V gene has CDR1 SGHNT and CDR2 YENEEA. As DNA, the CDR3 is TGTGCCAGCAGCGCCGGGACAGGGAGCACTGAAGCTTTCTTT. As protein: CASSAGTGSTEAFF.